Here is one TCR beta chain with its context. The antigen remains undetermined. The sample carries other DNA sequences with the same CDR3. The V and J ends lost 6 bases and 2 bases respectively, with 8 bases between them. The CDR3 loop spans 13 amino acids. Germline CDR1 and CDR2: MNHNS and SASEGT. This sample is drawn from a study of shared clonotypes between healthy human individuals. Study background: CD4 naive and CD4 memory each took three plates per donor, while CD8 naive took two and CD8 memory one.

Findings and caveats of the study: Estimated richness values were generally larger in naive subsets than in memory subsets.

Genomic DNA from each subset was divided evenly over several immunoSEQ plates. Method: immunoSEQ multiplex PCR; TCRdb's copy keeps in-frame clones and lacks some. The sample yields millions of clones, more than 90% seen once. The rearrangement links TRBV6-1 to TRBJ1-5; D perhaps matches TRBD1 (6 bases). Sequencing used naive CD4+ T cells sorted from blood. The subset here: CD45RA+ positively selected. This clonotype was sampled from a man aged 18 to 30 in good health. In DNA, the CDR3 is TGTGCCAGCAGCAGGACAGGCAATCAGCCCCAGCATTTT. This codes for CASSRTGNQPQHF.